These 10 T cell receptor beta chains were all obtained from the same sample, sequenced in a study of blood T cell repertoires in COVID-19. Only in-frame clones appear in the TCRdb table, and some are missing; sequencing was by immunoSEQ multiplex PCR. The table has some 250,000 clones, 75% to 90% seen once. Sample: PBMCs or T cells enriched from blood (not recorded which). These receptors were obtained from a man between 40 and 49 years old who had recovered from COVID-19.

The chain is built from TRBV27 and TRBJ1-2, with D unclear. Germline loops: CDR1 MNHEY, CDR2 SMNVEV (reference sequence). The CDR3 extends over 13 amino acids. Trimming stripped 2 bases from V and 5 bases from J, with 9 bases between. The CDR3 coding sequence is TGTGCCAGCAGTTTAGGAGCGGGATATGGCTACACCTTC. It specifies CASSLGAGYGYTF.

Written as DNA, the CDR3 is TGTGCCAGCGGAAGGGAGCCCTACAATGAGCAGTTCTTC. It yields the protein CASGREPYNEQFF. The chain couples TRBV5-8 to TRBJ2-1; D might be TRBD2 (5 bases). From germline, CDR1 is SGHTS and CDR2 YDEGEE. Trimming left V 7 bases short and J 2 bases short, with 10 bases between. The CDR3 consists of 13 residues.

The CDR3 protein is CASSETGTNQPQHF. The CDR3 DNA sequence: TGTGCCAGCAGCGAAACAGGGACCAATCAGCCCCAGCATTTT. The V call is TRBV5-6, the J call TRBJ1-5; possibly TRBD1 for D (6 bases). This CDR3 contains 14 residues. Looked up from germline, CDR1 is SGHDT and CDR2 is YYEEEE. V lost 4 bases, J lost 3 bases, and 11 bases lay in between.

The sample holds one count of this clone. The chain employs TRBV3-1 (or the pseudogene TRBV3-2) and TRBJ2-1; TRBD2 aligns across 10 bases. Germline CDR1 and CDR2: LGHDT and YNNKEL (reference sequence). The CDR3 runs 16 residues. With 1 base clipped from V and 6 bases from J, the junction kept 6 bases outside the gene matches. DNA of the CDR3: TGTGCCAGCAGCCAAGTGGGGACTAGCGCTGGCAATGAGCAGTTCTTC. This codes for CASSQVGTSAGNEQFF.

This clone has only a few counts. This chain links TRBV19 with TRBJ1-2, with 12 positions matching TRBD1. The CDR3 loop spans 16 amino acids. From germline, CDR1 is LNHDA and CDR2 SQIVND (reference sequence). Trimming removed 9 bases from V and 4 bases from J; junction bases left unmatched: 12. This CDR3 is CASTTRDRGRAYGYTF. CDR3 DNA: TGTGCCAGCACAACCCGGGACAGGGGGCGCGCCTATGGCTACACCTTC.

The V gene is TRBV28, the J gene TRBJ2-7; TRBD2 matches 8 bases. The CDR3 covers 15 residues. The V gene end was trimmed by 6 bases and the J gene end by 2 bases; junction bases not matched to a gene: 9. Germline-derived CDR1 and CDR2 are MDHEN and SYDVKM. The CDR3 bases are TGTGCCAGCAGGAAAAGCGGGGGTGATGCCTACGAGCAGTACTTC. Protein product: CASRKSGGDAYEQYF.

The gene calls are TRBV2 and TRBJ2-1, with 8 bases identical to TRBD2. With 6 bases clipped from V and 7 bases from J, the junction kept 17 bases outside the gene matches. Germline-derived CDR1 and CDR2 are SNHLY and FYNNEI. The CDR3 runs 17 residues. CDR3 coding DNA: TGTGCCAGCAGCGGGGGGGGAAGTTGGAGGGTTGGTAATGAGCAGTTCTTC. This sequence encodes CASSGGGSWRVGNEQFF.

Here the CDR3 DNA reads TGCGCCAGCAGAGAGATTTCTGGGGCCAACGTCCTGACTTTC. It encodes CASREISGANVLTF. This rearrangement joins TRBV4-1 to TRBJ2-6; D not resolved. Deletions cut 6 bases from V and 1 base from J, with 7 bases between. The CDR3 totals 14 residues. Germline CDR1 MGHRA, CDR2 YSYEKL.

CDR3 region: CASSLQGTGEANYGYTF. The CDR3 DNA follows: TGTGCCAGCAGCTTACAAGGCACAGGGGAAGCTAACTATGGCTACACCTTC. The chain uses TRBV7-3 and TRBJ1-2; 7 positions agree with TRBD1. The CDR3 has 17 residues. Germline V gene data show CDR1 as SGHTA and CDR2 as FQGTGA. V shed 2 bases, J shed 0 bases, and the junction held 9 bases outside the gene matches.

Concerning this clone itself: The identical CDR3 is also encoded by other nucleotide sequences in the sample. The CDR3 bases are TGTGCCAGCAGGAGTTCTGGAAACACCATATATTTT. It yields the protein CASRSSGNTIYF. The chain combines TRBV27 with TRBJ1-3; D is undetermined. CDR1 is MNHEY, CDR2 SMNVEV, per germline (reference sequence). The V end lost 6 bases, the J end lost 1 base, and 4 bases lay between the germline ends. This CDR3 is built from 12 residues.